Listed below are T cell receptor beta chains from one sample, sequenced in a study of blood T cell repertoires in COVID-19. Measured with immunoSEQ multiplex PCR; TCRdb has only the in-frame clones, and not every one. The sample consists of hundreds of thousands of clones, roughly 89% of them appearing once. Sequencing was performed on peripheral blood. The receptors stem from a woman in her twenties or thirties with active or convalescent COVID-19. Both conserved end residues are part of each CDR3. The order of the fields is V gene, D gene, J gene, clone size, CDR3 protein, CDR3 DNA. D genes are given only for firm matches. Only part of the rows carry a size: once, few, many, or a class if the clone is expanded.

TRBV6-5	.	TRBJ2-2	few	CASSSGLLENTGELFF	TGTGCCAGCAGTTCCGGACTACTAGAGAACACCGGGGAGCTGTTTTTT
TRBV12-3/TRBV12-4	.	TRBJ2-7	few	CASSSKYEQYF	TGTGCCAGCAGTTCAAAATACGAGCAGTACTTC
TRBV7-6	.	TRBJ2-7	few	CASSQELSSYEQYF	TGTGCCTCCAGCCAGGAACTTTCCTCCTACGAGCAGTACTTC
TRBV24-1	TRBD1	TRBJ2-6	.	CATSDFDRVGANVLTF	TGTGCCACCAGTGATTTCGACAGGGTTGGGGCCAACGTCCTGACTTTC
TRBV10-2	TRBD1	TRBJ1-5	.	CASSQPRDRGNSNQPQHF	TGCGCCAGCAGTCAACCCCGGGACAGGGGCAATAGCAATCAGCCCCAGCATTTT
TRBV3-1/TRBV3-2	.	TRBJ1-1	.	CASSSVGGTNEAFF	TGTGCCAGCAGTTCAGTGGGGGGGACCAATGAAGCTTTCTTT
TRBV15	.	TRBJ1-2	.	CATSRGQLIYGYTF	TGTGCCACCAGCAGAGGACAGTTAATCTATGGCTACACCTTC
TRBV19	.	TRBJ1-2	.	CASRRLGFYGYTF	TGTGCCAGTAGAAGACTTGGTTTCTATGGCTACACCTTC
TRBV6-2/TRBV6-3	TRBD2	TRBJ2-7	.	CASSGTSGYGGEQYF	TGTGCCAGCAGCGGGACTAGCGGGTACGGCGGCGAGCAGTACTTC
TRBV5-4	.	TRBJ2-1	.	CASSPPVGGANEQFF	TGTGCCAGCAGCCCTCCCGTTGGCGGGGCCAATGAGCAGTTCTTC
TRBV2	.	TRBJ1-2	few	CASSDGGSGGYTF	TGTGCCAGCAGTGATGGGGGGAGTGGTGGCTACACCTTC
TRBV28	.	TRBJ2-7	.	CASSPPGAGAHYEQYF	TGTGCCAGCAGTCCTCCCGGCGCGGGGGCGCACTACGAGCAGTACTTC
TRBV10-3	TRBD1	TRBJ1-1	.	CANRGSEGATEAFF	TGTGCCAACAGGGGTAGCGAGGGCGCCACTGAAGCTTTCTTT
TRBV12-1	.	TRBJ2-2	.	CASSFGGRPNTGELFF	TGTGCCAGCAGCTTTGGGGGGCGTCCTAACACCGGGGAGCTGTTTTTT
TRBV15	TRBD2	TRBJ2-1	.	CATSRGLAGGYNEQFF	TGTGCCACCAGCAGAGGTCTAGCGGGGGGTTACAATGAGCAGTTCTTC
TRBV6-2/TRBV6-3	TRBD2	TRBJ2-1	.	CASSRLAGGWNEQFF	TGTGCCAGCAGTCGACTAGCGGGGGGATGGAATGAGCAGTTCTTC
TRBV16	TRBD1	TRBJ2-7	.	CASSLAGQGRYEQYF	TGTGCCAGCAGCCTTGCGGGACAGGGTAGATACGAGCAGTACTTC
TRBV19	TRBD2	TRBJ2-5	.	CASSIDRRRTSGQETQYF	TGTGCCAGTAGTATAGATCGGCGGCGGACTAGCGGCCAAGAGACCCAGTACTTC
TRBV18	TRBD1	TRBJ1-2	.	CASSPGGTESLSRGYTF	TGTGCCAGCTCCCCTGGAGGGACAGAGTCCTTAAGTCGGGGCTACACCTTC
TRBV13	.	TRBJ2-1	.	CASSQETYNEQFF	TGTGCCAGCAGCCAAGAGACCTACAATGAGCAGTTCTTC
TRBV7-9	TRBD1	TRBJ2-5	once	CASSFTYRDRVQETQYF	TGTGCCAGCAGCTTCACTTACCGGGACAGGGTACAAGAGACCCAGTACTTC
TRBV5-1	TRBD1	TRBJ1-1	.	CASRPGQESFRDTEAFF	TGCGCCAGCAGACCCGGACAGGAGAGCTTTAGGGACACTGAAGCTTTCTTT
TRBV2	.	TRBJ2-1	.	CASSSAGYDSYNEQFF	TGTGCCAGCAGCTCAGCGGGTTATGACTCCTACAATGAGCAGTTCTTC
TRBV20-1	.	TRBJ1-1	once	CSASDVEARDTEAFF	TGCAGTGCTAGTGACGTGGAAGCCAGGGACACTGAAGCTTTCTTT
TRBV29-1	.	TRBJ1-1	.	CSVVEGHTEAFF	TGCAGCGTTGTGGAGGGGCACACTGAAGCTTTCTTT
TRBV11-3	TRBD2	TRBJ2-5	.	CASSFATSGSRGQETQYF	TGTGCCAGCAGCTTTGCCACTAGCGGGAGTAGGGGCCAAGAGACCCAGTACTTC
TRBV5-1	TRBD1	TRBJ1-1	.	CASSRELQGPGMNTEAFF	TGCGCCAGCAGCCGGGAATTACAGGGGCCGGGCATGAACACTGAAGCTTTCTTT
TRBV2	TRBD1	TRBJ1-1	.	CASSRGQGAGEAFF	TGTGCCAGCAGCAGGGGACAGGGGGCAGGTGAAGCTTTCTTT
TRBV27	.	TRBJ1-1	.	CASSPQKLDRSYTEAFF	TGTGCCAGCAGTCCGCAAAAATTAGACAGGTCGTACACTGAAGCTTTCTTT
TRBV6-1	.	TRBJ1-4	.	CASSEFGSVRPFNINEKLFF	TGTGCCAGCAGTGAATTCGGCAGCGTACGACCCTTTAACATTAATGAAAAACTGTTTTTT
TRBV10-2	TRBD1	TRBJ1-4	once	CASVGTGGEKLFF	TGCGCCAGTGTCGGGACAGGTGGTGAAAAACTGTTTTTT
TRBV7-9	.	TRBJ2-1	few	CASSLSAAYNEQFF	TGTGCCAGCAGCTTATCCGCGGCCTACAATGAGCAGTTCTTC
TRBV5-5	TRBD1	TRBJ2-1	.	CASSLGDRGPNEQFF	TGTGCCAGCAGCTTGGGGGACAGGGGCCCGAATGAGCAGTTCTTC
TRBV14	TRBD2	TRBJ2-1	.	CASSLDGTSGEYNEQFF	TGTGCCAGCAGCTTAGACGGGACTAGCGGCGAATACAATGAGCAGTTCTTC
TRBV3-1/TRBV3-2	TRBD2	TRBJ2-7	.	CASSQGGGWGEQYF	TGTGCCAGCAGCCAAGGGGGAGGGTGGGGCGAGCAGTACTTC
TRBV18	.	TRBJ2-1	.	CASSPKQGDNEQFF	TGTGCCAGCTCACCAAAACAGGGTGACAATGAGCAGTTCTTC
TRBV6-1	.	TRBJ1-1	.	CASSERETVFNTEAFF	TGTGCCAGCAGTGAACGGGAGACCGTCTTTAACACTGAAGCTTTCTTT
TRBV6-1	.	TRBJ1-3	.	CASSEKGKNSGNTIYF	TGTGCCAGCAGTGAAAAGGGGAAGAACTCTGGAAACACCATATATTTT
TRBV7-9	TRBD2	TRBJ2-1	.	CASSNRLAGENEQFF	TGTGCCAGCAGCAATCGACTAGCGGGAGAAAATGAGCAGTTCTTC
TRBV7-9	TRBD1	TRBJ1-4	.	CASSLNGETGINEKLFF	TGTGCCAGCAGCTTAAATGGAGAGACAGGGATTAATGAAAAACTGTTTTTT
TRBV18	.	TRBJ2-1	.	CASSLLSINEQFF	TGTGCCAGCTCACTCCTCTCTATTAATGAGCAGTTCTTC
TRBV6-5	.	TRBJ2-7	.	CASNGGPYEQYF	TGTGCTAGTAACGGAGGCCCCTACGAGCAGTACTTC
TRBV4-2	.	TRBJ1-2	.	CASSQGAAGYTF	TGTGCCAGCAGCCAAGGGGCCGCGGGCTACACCTTC
TRBV18	TRBD1	TRBJ2-7	.	CVSSPSQGEVYEQYF	TGTGTCAGCTCACCATCGCAGGGGGAAGTCTACGAGCAGTACTTC
TRBV9	TRBD1	TRBJ2-5	.	CASSIGQAQETQYF	TGTGCCAGCAGCATAGGACAGGCCCAAGAGACCCAGTACTTC
TRBV5-1	TRBD2	TRBJ2-1	.	CASSLLAGAGYNEQFF	TGCGCCAGCAGCCTACTAGCGGGAGCGGGTTACAATGAGCAGTTCTTC
TRBV23-1	.	TRBJ2-7	.	CASSQPGPGTYEQYF	TGCGCCAGCAGTCAACCGGGCCCCGGGACCTACGAGCAGTACTTC
TRBV2	.	TRBJ1-5	few	CASTAGAFHDQPQHF	TGTGCCAGCACCGCAGGGGCGTTCCACGATCAGCCCCAGCATTTT
TRBV2	.	TRBJ1-2	.	CASSSGNRVVIYGYTF	TGTGCCAGCAGTTCCGGTAACAGGGTAGTAATCTATGGCTACACCTTC
TRBV29-1	TRBD1	TRBJ1-2	.	CSVYGTGNSKANYGYTF	TGCAGCGTTTACGGGACAGGGAATAGTAAAGCTAACTATGGCTACACCTTC
TRBV19	.	TRBJ2-1	.	CASSIGRGFNNEQFF	TGTGCCAGTAGTATAGGTCGGGGATTCAACAATGAGCAGTTCTTC